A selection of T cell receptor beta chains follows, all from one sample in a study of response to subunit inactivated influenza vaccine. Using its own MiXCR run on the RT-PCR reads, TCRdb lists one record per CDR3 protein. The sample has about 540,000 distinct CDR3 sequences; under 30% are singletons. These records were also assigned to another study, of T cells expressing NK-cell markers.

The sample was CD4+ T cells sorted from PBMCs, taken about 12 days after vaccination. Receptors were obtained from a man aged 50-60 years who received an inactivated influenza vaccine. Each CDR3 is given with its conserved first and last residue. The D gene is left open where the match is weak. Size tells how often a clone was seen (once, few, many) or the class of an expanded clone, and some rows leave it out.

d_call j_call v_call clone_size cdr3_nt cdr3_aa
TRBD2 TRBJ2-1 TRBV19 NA TGTGCCAGTAGTATAGCTCAAGGACGGGGGGATTACAATGAGCAGTTCTTC CASSIAQGRGDYNEQFF
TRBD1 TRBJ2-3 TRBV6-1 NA TGTGCCAGCAGATTTGGACAGGGTCGTGGAGATACGCAGTATTTT CASRFGQGRGDTQYF
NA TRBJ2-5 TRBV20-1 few TGCAGTGCGGACTATAGCGGATTGGAGACCCAGTACTTC CSADYSGLETQYF
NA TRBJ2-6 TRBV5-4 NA TGTGCCAGCAGCTTGGGCATGTACCTCTCGCTATCTGGGGCCAACGTCCTGACTTTC CASSLGMYLSLSGANVLTF
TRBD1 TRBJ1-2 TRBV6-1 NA TGTGCCACACGAACGACAGGGGAAAACTATGGCTACACCTTC CATRTTGENYGYTF
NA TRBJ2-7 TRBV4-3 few TGCGCCAGCAGCCAAGACCAGGTCTCCTACGAGCAGTACTTC CASSQDQVSYEQYF
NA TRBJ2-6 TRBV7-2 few TGTGCCAGCAGCTCTCAGACAGTCTCTGGGGCCAACGTCCTGACTTTC CASSSQTVSGANVLTF
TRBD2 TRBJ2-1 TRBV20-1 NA TGCAGTGCTAGCCCGGGACTAGCGGGATACAATGAGCAGTTCTTC CSASPGLAGYNEQFF
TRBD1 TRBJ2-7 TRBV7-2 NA TGTGCCAGCAGCACCACACAGGGGGCGGTAAGCGAGCAGTACTTC CASSTTQGAVSEQYF
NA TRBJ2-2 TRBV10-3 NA TGTGCCATCAGAGAGGGGACATTAATCGGGGAGCTGTTTTTT CAIREGTLIGELFF
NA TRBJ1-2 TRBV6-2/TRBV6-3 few TGTGCCAGCAGCCGCCCTTCAGCAGTTCACTATGGCTACACCTTC CASSRPSAVHYGYTF
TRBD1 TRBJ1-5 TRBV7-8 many TGTGCCAGCAGCTTAGAAGCGACAGGGGCCTCCAATCAGCCCCAGCATTTT CASSLEATGASNQPQHF
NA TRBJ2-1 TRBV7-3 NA TGTGCCAGCAGTTCAGCGGGTTACAATGAGCAGTTCTTC CASSSAGYNEQFF
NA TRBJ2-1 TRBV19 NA TGTGCCAGTAGATTTGAGAATGAGCAGTTCTTC CASRFENEQFF
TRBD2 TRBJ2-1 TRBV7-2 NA TGTGCCAGCAGCCCTACTAGCGGGGGCCGCGGTGAGCAGTTCTTC CASSPTSGGRGEQFF
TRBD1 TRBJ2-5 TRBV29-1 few TGCAGCGTGAACAGGGACAGGGGAGGCGAGACCCAGTACTTC CSVNRDRGGETQYF
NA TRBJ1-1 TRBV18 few TGTGCCAGCTCTAGGGCAGGGGACACTGAAGCTTTCTTT CASSRAGDTEAFF
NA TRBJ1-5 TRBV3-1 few TGTGCCAGCAGCCCGGGCCCAAGTGGGCCCCAGCATTTT CASSPGPSGPQHF
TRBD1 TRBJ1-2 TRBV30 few TGTGCCTGGCACCGGGACAGGGTGTTGTCGGGGGGCTACACCTTC CAWHRDRVLSGGYTF
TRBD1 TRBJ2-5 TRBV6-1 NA TGTGCCAGCATCTACGTTCCCCCACGGACAGGAGGAGGAGAGACCCAGTACTTC CASIYVPPRTGGGETQYF
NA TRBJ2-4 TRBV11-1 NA TGTGCCAGCAGCGCTCTAGGAAACATTCAGTACTTC CASSALGNIQYF
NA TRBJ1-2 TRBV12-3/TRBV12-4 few TGTGCCAGCAGCTTACAGGGAGGTGGCTACACCTTC CASSLQGGGYTF
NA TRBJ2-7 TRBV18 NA TGTGCCAGCTCACCGGCCACAGGAGGGTACAAAGACGAGCAGTACTTC CASSPATGGYKDEQYF
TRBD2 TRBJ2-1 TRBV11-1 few TGTGCCAGCAGCTTATGGCGGGAGAGGGACAATGAGCAGTTCTTC CASSLWRERDNEQFF
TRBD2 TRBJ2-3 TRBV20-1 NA TGCAGTTCTGGGGGGGGTAGCACAGATACGCAGTATTTT CSSGGGSTDTQYF
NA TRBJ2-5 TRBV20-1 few TGCAGTGCACCTCGGGATACACGTCGAGAGACCCAGTACTTC CSAPRDTRRETQYF
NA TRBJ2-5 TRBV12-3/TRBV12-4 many TGTGCCAGCAGTCCAGACAATCAAGAGACCCAGTACTTC CASSPDNQETQYF
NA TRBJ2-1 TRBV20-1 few TGCAGTGCTAGAGGTTCGGACCAAAACAATGAGCAGTTCTTC CSARGSDQNNEQFF
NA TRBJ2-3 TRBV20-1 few TGCAGTGCCCGCGGAAGGTTGGGCACAGATACGCAGTATTTT CSARGRLGTDTQYF
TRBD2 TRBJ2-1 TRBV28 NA TGTGCCAGCAACGGCCTAGCGGGAGGTTACAATGAGCAGTTCTTC CASNGLAGGYNEQFF
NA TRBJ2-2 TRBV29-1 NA TGCAGCGTCGCCTCAGGACAATTAACCGGGGAGCTGTTTTTT CSVASGQLTGELFF
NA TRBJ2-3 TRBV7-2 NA TGTGCCAGCAGCTTAGGAGTAAATAGCCGCACAGATACGCAGTATTTT CASSLGVNSRTDTQYF
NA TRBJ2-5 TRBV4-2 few TGTGCCAGCAGCCCGTGGGGGGAGGAGACCCAGTACTTC CASSPWGEETQYF
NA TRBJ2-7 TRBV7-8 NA TGTGCCAGCAGCTTAGGGGTAGGGAGCGAGCAGTACTTC CASSLGVGSEQYF
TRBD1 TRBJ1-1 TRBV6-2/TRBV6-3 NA TGTGCCAGCACCCCCCGGTTGGGACAGGGGGCGAGATCAGCTTTCTTT CASTPRLGQGARSAFF
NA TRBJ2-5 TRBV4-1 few TGCGCCAGCAGCCAAGATAGAACAGTACAGTACTTC CASSQDRTVQYF
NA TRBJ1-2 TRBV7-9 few TGTGCCAGCAGCTTAGCTGGCAGGCCCCATGGCTACACCTTC CASSLAGRPHGYTF
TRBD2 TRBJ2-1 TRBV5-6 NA TGTGCCAGCAGCTTGGGAAGCGGGGGGGGCATCGGGCAGTTCTTC CASSLGSGGGIGQFF
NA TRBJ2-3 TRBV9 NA TGTGCCAGCAGCGGCGGGATTTTACGCACAGATACGCAGTATTTT CASSGGILRTDTQYF
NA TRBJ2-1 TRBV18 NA TGTGCCAGCTCACCAGGGCCAGGAGTGGGCGGGGAGCAGTTCTTC CASSPGPGVGGEQFF
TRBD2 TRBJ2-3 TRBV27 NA TGTGCCAGCAGTTACTTGACTAGCGGGGCCACAGATACGCAGTATTTT CASSYLTSGATDTQYF
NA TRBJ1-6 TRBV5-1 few TGCGCCAGCAGCTTGGATGGTCTGACTAATTCACCCCTCCACTTT CASSLDGLTNSPLHF
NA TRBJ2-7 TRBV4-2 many TGTGCCAGCAGCCACGATTCAGGCTACGAGCAGTACTTC CASSHDSGYEQYF
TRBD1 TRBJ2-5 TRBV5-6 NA TGTGCCAGCAGTTTCGCCAGCAGGGGGCCCAACCAAGAGACCCAGTACTTC CASSFASRGPNQETQYF
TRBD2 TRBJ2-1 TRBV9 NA TGTGCCAGCAGCGTAGGCCTAGCGGGACCGGGTGTTGAGCAGTTCTTC CASSVGLAGPGVEQFF
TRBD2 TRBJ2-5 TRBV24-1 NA TGTGCCACCAGTCCACGGGGGGGTCCAGAGACCCAGTACTTC CATSPRGGPETQYF
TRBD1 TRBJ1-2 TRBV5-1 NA TGCGCCAGCAGCCCGGAAGGACAGGGGTCCTATGGCTACACCTTC CASSPEGQGSYGYTF
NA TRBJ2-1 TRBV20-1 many TGCAGTGCTAGAGATCTCGAAGGGAGCCCCTACAATGAGCAGTTCTTC CSARDLEGSPYNEQFF
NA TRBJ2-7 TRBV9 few TGTGCCAGCAGCCCGATGGGGGGGCACGAGCAGTACTTC CASSPMGGHEQYF
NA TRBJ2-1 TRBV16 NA TGTGCCAGCAGCCTACGACAGAGCTCCTACAATGAGCAGTTCTTC CASSLRQSSYNEQFF
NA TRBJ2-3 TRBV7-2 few TGTGCCAGCAGCTCTCGAAGCTTGGCCCCAGATACGCAGTATTTT CASSSRSLAPDTQYF